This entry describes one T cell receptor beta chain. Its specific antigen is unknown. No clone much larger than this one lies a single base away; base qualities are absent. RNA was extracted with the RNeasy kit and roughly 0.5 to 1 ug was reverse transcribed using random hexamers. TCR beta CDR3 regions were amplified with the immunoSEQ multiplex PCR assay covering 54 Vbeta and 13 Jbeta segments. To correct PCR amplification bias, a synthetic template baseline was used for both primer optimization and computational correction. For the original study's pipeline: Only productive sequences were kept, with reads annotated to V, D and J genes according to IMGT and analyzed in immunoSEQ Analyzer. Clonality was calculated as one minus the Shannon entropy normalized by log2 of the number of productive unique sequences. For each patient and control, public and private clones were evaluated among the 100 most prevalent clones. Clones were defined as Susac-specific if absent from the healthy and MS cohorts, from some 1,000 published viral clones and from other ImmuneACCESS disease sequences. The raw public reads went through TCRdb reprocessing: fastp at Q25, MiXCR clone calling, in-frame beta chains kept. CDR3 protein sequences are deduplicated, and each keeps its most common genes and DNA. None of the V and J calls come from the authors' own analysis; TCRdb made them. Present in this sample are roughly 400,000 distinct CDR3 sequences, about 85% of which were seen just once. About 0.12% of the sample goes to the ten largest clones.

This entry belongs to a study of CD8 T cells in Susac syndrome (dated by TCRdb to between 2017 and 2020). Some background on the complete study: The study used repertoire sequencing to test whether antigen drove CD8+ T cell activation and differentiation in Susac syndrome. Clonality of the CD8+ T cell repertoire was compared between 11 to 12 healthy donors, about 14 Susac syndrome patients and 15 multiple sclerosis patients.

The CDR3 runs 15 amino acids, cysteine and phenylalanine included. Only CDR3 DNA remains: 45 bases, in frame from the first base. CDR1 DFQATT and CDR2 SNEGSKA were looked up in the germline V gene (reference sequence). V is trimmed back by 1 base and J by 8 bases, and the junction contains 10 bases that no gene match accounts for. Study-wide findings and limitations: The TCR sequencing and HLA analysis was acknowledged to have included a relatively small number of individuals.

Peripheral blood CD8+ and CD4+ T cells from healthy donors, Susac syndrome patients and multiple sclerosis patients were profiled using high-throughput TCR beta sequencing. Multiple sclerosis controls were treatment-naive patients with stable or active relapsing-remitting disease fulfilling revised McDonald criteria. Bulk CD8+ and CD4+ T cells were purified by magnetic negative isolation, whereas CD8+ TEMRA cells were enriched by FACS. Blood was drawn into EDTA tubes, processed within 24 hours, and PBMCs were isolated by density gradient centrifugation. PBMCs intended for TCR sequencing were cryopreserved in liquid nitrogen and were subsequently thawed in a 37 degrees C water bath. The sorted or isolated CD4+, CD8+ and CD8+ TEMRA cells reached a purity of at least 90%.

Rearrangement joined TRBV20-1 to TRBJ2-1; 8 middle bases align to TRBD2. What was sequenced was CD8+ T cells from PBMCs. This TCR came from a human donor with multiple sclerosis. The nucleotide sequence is TGCAGTGCTAGAGGAGGACGGGAGGGCCCGGATGAGCAGTTCTTC. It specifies CSARGGREGPDEQFF.